One sample yielded the 14 T cell receptor beta chains listed below, sequenced in a study of blood T cell repertoires in COVID-19. Generated by immunoSEQ multiplex PCR, the TCRdb table keeps only in-frame clones and is missing some. The sample has about 180,000 clones, approximately 80% seen once. The sequenced material came from peripheral blood. The receptors stem from a human donor in a cohort sampled during active COVID-19.

CDR3 in amino acids: CASSLGRAQPQHF. The CDR3 DNA reads as TGTGCCAGCAGCTTAGGCAGGGCTCAGCCCCAGCATTTT. The chain recombines TRBV7-2 with TRBJ1-5, with TRBD1 as a possible D gene (5 bases). V was trimmed by 1 base and J by 6 bases, leaving 7 bases between them. Per the germline V gene, CDR1 is SGHTA and CDR2 is FQGNSA. The CDR3 loop spans 13 amino acids.

This chain connects TRBV7-8 to TRBJ2-7; the D gene is possibly TRBD2 (6 bases). Trimming removed 5 bases from V and 6 bases from J, with 14 bases in between. The CDR3 runs 13 residues. CDR1 and CDR2 from the germline V gene are SGHVS and FQNEAQ. The CDR3 bases are TGTGCCAGCAGCCCCCCTATGGGAGGCGAGCAGTACTTC. It is translated as CASSPPMGGEQYF.

To note about this clone: Other DNA sequences in this specimen translate into the identical CDR3. The rearrangement joins TRBV5-1 to TRBJ1-1; D may be TRBD1 (5 bases). The CDR3 sequence is 14 residues long. The germline CDR1 and CDR2 sequences are SGHRS and YFSETQ. The V gene lost 2 bases and the J gene lost 1 base, with 9 bases spanning the gap. The CDR3 spells CASSLNRPNTEAFF. The CDR3 region has the DNA TGCGCCAGCAGCTTAAACAGGCCGAACACTGAAGCTTTCTTT.

The genes are TRBV7-6 and TRBJ2-3; the match to TRBD2 covers 7 bases. V gave up 1 base and J gave up 0 bases; unmatched junction bases: 4. Germline V gene lookup returns CDR1 SGHVS and CDR2 FNYEAQ. This CDR3 is built from 16 residues. The CDR3 DNA reads as TGTGCCAGCAGCTTAGAAGCTAGCGGAAGCACAGATACGCAGTATTTT. This translates into CASSLEASGSTDTQYF.

The chain recombines TRBV29-1 with TRBJ1-5, with D possibly being TRBD1 (6 bases). The V end lost 5 bases, the J end lost 3 bases, and 8 bases lay between the germline ends. The CDR3 loop spans 12 amino acids. Germline V lookup: CDR1 SQVTM, CDR2 ANQGSEA. CDR3 DNA sequence: TGCAGCGTTCGGACAGCCAATCAGCCCCAGCATTTT. This translates into CSVRTANQPQHF.

The chain recombines TRBV13 with TRBJ2-7, with 12 positions matching TRBD2. This CDR3 comprises 14 residues. Germline V lookup: CDR1 PRHDT, CDR2 FYEKMQ (reference sequence). The ends lost 5 bases at V and 5 bases at J; junction bases unmatched: 4. DNA for the CDR3: TGTGCCAGCAGCCCACGACTAGCGGGGGACGAGCAGTACTTC. Encoded protein: CASSPRLAGDEQYF. The variable domain in full, completed from reference TRBV13 and TRBJ2-7, reads AAGVIQSPRHLIKEKRETATLKCYPIPRHDTVYWYQQGPGQDPQFLISFYEKMQSDKGSIPDRFSAQQFSDYHSELNMSSLELGDSALYFCASSPRLAGDEQYFGPGTRLTVT.

The genes are TRBV13 and TRBJ1-6; D is possibly TRBD1 (6 bases). The CDR3 contains 16 residues. The germline V and J ends were trimmed by 6 bases and 4 bases, with 16 bases remaining between them. The germline gives CDR1 PRHDT, CDR2 FYEKMQ (reference sequence). This CDR3 is CASRHRTEGYNSPLHF. CDR3 DNA sequence: TGTGCCAGCAGACACAGGACAGAAGGTTATAATTCACCCCTCCACTTT. Using reference TRBV13 and TRBJ1-6 for the parts outside the CDR3, the full variable domain is AAGVIQSPRHLIKEKRETATLKCYPIPRHDTVYWYQQGPGQDPQFLISFYEKMQSDKGSIPDRFSAQQFSDYHSELNMSSLELGDSALYFCASRHRTEGYNSPLHFGNGTRLTVT.

To note about this clone: At one boundary the junction diverges from the germline segment, which might be a read error. The chain couples TRBV6-5 to TRBJ2-7, with D possibly matching TRBD1 (6 bases). This CDR3 contains 13 residues. CDR1 is MNHEY, CDR2 SVGAGI, per germline. CDR3 coding DNA: TGTGCCAGCAGGACCCTGGACAGTTACGAGCAGTGCTTC. Translated, it gives CASRTLDSYEQCF.

This clone has ten or more counts. Distinct nucleotide sequences in the sample also encode this CDR3. The rearrangement uses TRBV7-3 and TRBJ1-6; 7 positions agree with TRBD1. CDR1 and CDR2 (germline): SGHTA, FQGTGA. CDR3 length: 13 residues. The trim removed 3 bases at V and 8 bases at J, leaving 1 base unmatched. The CDR3: CASSFTGDSPLHF. The CDR3 bases are TGTGCCAGCAGCTTCACAGGGGATTCACCCCTCCACTTT. The whole variable domain, remainder taken from reference TRBV7-3 and TRBJ1-6, is GAGVSQTPSNKVTEKGKYVELRCDPISGHTALYWYRQSLGQGPEFLIYFQGTGAADDSGLPNDRFFAVRPEGSVSTLKIQRTERGDSAVYLCASSFTGDSPLHFGNGTRLTVT.

This chain connects TRBV5-5 to TRBJ1-6, with TRBD1 as a possible D gene (5 bases). Between the trimmed V and J ends, which lost 3 bases and 0 bases, there was a span of 16 bases. Per the germline V gene, CDR1 is SGHKS and CDR2 is YYEKEE (reference sequence). The CDR3 loop spans 18 amino acids. In DNA form, the CDR3 reads TGTGCCAGCAGCTCCCACCCGGGGGGTAGCTCCTATAATTCACCCCTCCACTTT. Its translation is CASSSHPGGSSYNSPLHF.

This rearrangement joins TRBV9 to TRBJ2-4, with D possibly being TRBD1 (6 bases). Looked up from germline, CDR1 is SGDLS and CDR2 is YYNGEE. V lost 7 bases and J 5 bases, leaving 16 bases between the germline ends. There are 14 residues in the CDR3. CDR3 DNA: TGTGCCAGCGGGGGCCGGCAGGGCCAAAACATTCAGTACTTC. Translated, it gives CASGGRQGQNIQYF.

The chain uses TRBV5-1 and TRBJ2-3; 9 bases line up with TRBD1. Germline trimming cut 5 bases from V and 13 bases from J; bases unmatched to any gene: 11. From germline, CDR1 is SGHRS and CDR2 YFSETQ. CDR3 size: 13 residues. The CDR3 here is CASSEGRDRAEYF. CDR3 sequence (DNA): TGCGCCAGCAGTGAAGGAAGGGACAGGGCAGAGTATTTT. Full variable domain (missing parts from reference TRBV5-1 and TRBJ2-3): KAGVTQTPRYLIKTRGQQVTLSCSPISGHRSVSWYQQTPGQGLQFLFEYFSETQRNKGNFPGRFSGRQFSNSRSEMNVSTLELGDSALYLCASSEGRDRAEYFGPGTRLTVL.

This clone showed up just once. The V gene is TRBV20-1, the J gene TRBJ1-2; the D is unclear. V was clipped by 0 bases and J by 8 bases, with 7 bases between them. The germline CDR1 and CDR2 sequences are DFQATT and SNEGSKA (reference sequence). This CDR3 is 11 amino acids long. The CDR3 is CSAREVRGYTF. Here the CDR3 DNA reads TGCAGTGCTAGAGAGGTCCGGGGCTACACCTTC.

The rearrangement uses TRBV28 and TRBJ2-1; 9 nucleotides match TRBD1. Per germline, CDR1 MDHEN and CDR2 SYDVKM. Trimming at V came to 4 bases and at J to 5 bases, leaving 6 bases not matched to a gene. The CDR3 consists of 15 residues. CDR3 residues: CASSSRQGGDNEQFF. Written as DNA, the CDR3 is TGTGCCAGCAGTTCAAGACAGGGGGGGGACAATGAGCAGTTCTTC.